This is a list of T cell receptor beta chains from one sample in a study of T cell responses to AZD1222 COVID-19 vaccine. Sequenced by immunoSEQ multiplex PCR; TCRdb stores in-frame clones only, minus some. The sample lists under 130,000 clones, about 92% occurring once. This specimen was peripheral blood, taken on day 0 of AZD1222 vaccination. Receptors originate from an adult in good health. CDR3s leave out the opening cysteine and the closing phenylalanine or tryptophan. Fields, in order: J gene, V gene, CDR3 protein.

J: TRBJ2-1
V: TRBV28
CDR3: ASSPRDTSYNEQF

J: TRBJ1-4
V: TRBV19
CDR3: ASSIDRGSEKLF

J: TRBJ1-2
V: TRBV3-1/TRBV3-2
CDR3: ASSPVFGQTSYGYT

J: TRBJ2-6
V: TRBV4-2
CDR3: ASSLQPSSGANVLT

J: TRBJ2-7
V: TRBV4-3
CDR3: ASSQRVAGSYEQY

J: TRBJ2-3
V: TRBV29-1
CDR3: SVVITSTDTQY

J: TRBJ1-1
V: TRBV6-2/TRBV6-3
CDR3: ASSYTKGSGAMWGLTEAF

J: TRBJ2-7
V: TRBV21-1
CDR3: ASSTYEQY

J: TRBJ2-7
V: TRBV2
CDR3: ASSERGLAGYEQY

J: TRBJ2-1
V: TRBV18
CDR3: ASSPEGGAYNEQF

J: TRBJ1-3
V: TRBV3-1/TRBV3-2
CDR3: ASSHESDPRNTIY

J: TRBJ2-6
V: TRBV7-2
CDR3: ASRTYGTGDGGANVLT

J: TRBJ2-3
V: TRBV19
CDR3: ASSTPASGRAVRTDTQY

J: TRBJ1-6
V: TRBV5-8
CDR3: ASSRQGRFSPLH

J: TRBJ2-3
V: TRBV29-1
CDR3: SVAVAVTDTQY

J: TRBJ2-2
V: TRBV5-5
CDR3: ASSLLDRAVTGELF

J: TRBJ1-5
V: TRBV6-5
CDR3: ASSYSGDGLGAQH

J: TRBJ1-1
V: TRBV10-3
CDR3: AISERAENTEAF

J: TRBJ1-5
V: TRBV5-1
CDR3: ASSLGPTGKGNQPQH

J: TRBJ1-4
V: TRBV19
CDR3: ASSIQGGVTNEKLF

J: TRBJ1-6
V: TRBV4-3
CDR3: ASSQDGYNSPLH

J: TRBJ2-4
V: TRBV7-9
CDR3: ASNPGEFLAKNIQY

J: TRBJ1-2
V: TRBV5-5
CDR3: ASSPGFRGDRGYT

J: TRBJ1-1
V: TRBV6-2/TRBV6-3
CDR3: ASSRNTEAF

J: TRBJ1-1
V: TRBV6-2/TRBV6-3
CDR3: ASSYEPGERAMNTEAF

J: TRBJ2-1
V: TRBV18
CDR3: ASSPPASGGAWNEQF

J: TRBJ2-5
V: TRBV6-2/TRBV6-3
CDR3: ASSYPTTSGASFRETQY

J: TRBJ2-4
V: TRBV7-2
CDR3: ASSLVPGTSGRGNIQY

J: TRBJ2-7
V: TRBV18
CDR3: ASSRSQGYEQY

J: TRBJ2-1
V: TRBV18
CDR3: ASSPRSVDTYNEQF

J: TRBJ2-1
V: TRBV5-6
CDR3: ASGDRLAGSNEQF

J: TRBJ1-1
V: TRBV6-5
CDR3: ASSSIQGAVEAF

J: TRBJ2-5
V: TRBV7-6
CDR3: ASSSQAGGGQETQY

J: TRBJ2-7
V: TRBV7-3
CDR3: ASSSQTGDRQY

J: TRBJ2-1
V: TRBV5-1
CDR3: ASSLRREQDNEQF

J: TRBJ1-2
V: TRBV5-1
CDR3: ASSSDGNYGYT

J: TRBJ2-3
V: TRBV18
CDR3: ASSPRGQGSTDTQY

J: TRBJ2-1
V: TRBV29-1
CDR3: SVDISVSEQF

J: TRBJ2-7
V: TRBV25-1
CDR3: ATSSLAGGYEQY

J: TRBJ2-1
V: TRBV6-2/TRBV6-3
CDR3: ASSYSTPGTSGSNEQF

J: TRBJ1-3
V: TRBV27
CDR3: ASSLSGSGNTIY

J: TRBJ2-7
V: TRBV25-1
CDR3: ASSGPDRSSYEQY

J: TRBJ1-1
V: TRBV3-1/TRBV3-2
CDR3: ASSQEQWVI

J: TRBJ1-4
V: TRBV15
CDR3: ATSRESQTATNEKLF

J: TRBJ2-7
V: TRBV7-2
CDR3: ASSLEVFYEQY

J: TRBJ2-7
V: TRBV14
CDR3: ASSLGLPGEQY

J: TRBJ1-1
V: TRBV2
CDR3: ASMTAKYTEAF

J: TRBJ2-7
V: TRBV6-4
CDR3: ASRSDAGEYEQY

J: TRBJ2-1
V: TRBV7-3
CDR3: ASSPGGPSYNEQF

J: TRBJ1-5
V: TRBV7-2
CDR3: ASSLMPGQPQH

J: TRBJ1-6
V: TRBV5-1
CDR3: ASSLGDSPLH

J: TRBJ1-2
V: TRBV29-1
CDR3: SVDASMSYT

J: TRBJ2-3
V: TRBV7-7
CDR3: ASSRGLAGGGDTQY

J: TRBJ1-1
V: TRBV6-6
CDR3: ASSYMQGDTEAF

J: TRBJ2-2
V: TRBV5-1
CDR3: ASSLSYEGGELF

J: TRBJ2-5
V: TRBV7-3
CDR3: ASSPSGAGETQY